One sample yielded the 18 T cell receptor beta chains listed below, sequenced in a study of CD8+ T cells in alopecia areata. As to treatment: oral pan-JAK inhibitor, 5-10 mg twice daily. Extraction and reverse transcription of RNA yielded cDNA as the sequencing template. Profiling relied on immunoSEQ multiplex PCR, and the TCRdb table lists in-frame clones only, not all of them. The data contain approximately 180,000 clones, roughly 50% of them singletons. Sequenced material: CD4+ T cells sorted from blood, taken between weeks 55 and 65, from a patient treated with tofacitinib. Receptors originate from a human donor with alopecia areata.

The rearrangement links TRBV6-1 to TRBJ2-7; perhaps TRBD1 as D (5 bases). Trimming took 7 bases from V and 0 from J, leaving 13 bases between them. CDR3 length: 14 amino acids. The V gene's germline CDR1 is MNHNS and CDR2 SASEGT. The CDR3 DNA reads as TGTGCCAGCACCGTACAGGTTAACTCCTACGAGCAGTACTTC. The encoded protein is CASTVQVNSYEQYF.

The chain recombines TRBV30 with TRBJ2-1, with TRBD2 as a possible D gene (7 bases). The length of the CDR3 is 13 residues. The ends were cut back, 2 bases at V and 7 bases at J, with 12 bases in the middle. Germline V gene sequence: CDR1 GTSNPN, CDR2 SVGIG (reference sequence). In DNA, the CDR3 is TGTGCCTGGAGTTGGGGGGGCCGTAATGAGCAGTTCTTC. Residues: CAWSWGGRNEQFF.

This sequence joins TRBV5-6 and TRBJ2-7; the D gene is possibly TRBD2 (5 bases). This CDR3 comprises 13 residues. V gave up 0 bases and J gave up 3 bases, with 7 bases separating them. Germline V CDR1 and CDR2: SGHDT, YYEEEE. The CDR3 DNA follows: TGTGCCAGCAGCTTGGGGAGGATCTACGAGCAGTACTTC. This codes for CASSLGRIYEQYF. The whole variable domain, filled in from reference TRBV5-6 and TRBJ2-7, reads DAGVTQSPTHLIKTRGQQVTLRCSPKSGHDTVSWYQQALGQGPQFIFQYYEEEERQRGNFPDRFSGHQFPNYSSELNVNALLLGDSALYLCASSLGRIYEQYFGPGTRLTVT.

This clone was recorded a few times. J is TRBJ2-1 and V is TRBV30, with 7 bases aligning to TRBD1. This CDR3 is built from 12 residues. Germline V gene data show CDR1 as GTSNPN and CDR2 as SVGIG (reference sequence). V lost 7 bases, J lost 8 bases, and 8 bases stayed unmatched. CDR3 bases: TGTGCCTCGACAGGGAGAGGGGATGAGCAGTTCTTC. Translating gives CASTGRGDEQFF.

The chain has TRBV30 and TRBJ2-2; 10 bases map to TRBD1. The CDR3 contains 15 residues. Looked up from germline, CDR1 is GTSNPN and CDR2 is SVGIG (reference sequence). V dropped 5 bases and J dropped 4; count of bases not matched to a gene: 7. CDR3 region: CAWDRGRSFTGELFF. CDR3 in DNA: TGTGCCTGGGACAGGGGGCGGTCTTTCACCGGGGAGCTGTTTTTT.

The rearrangement uses TRBV6-5 and TRBJ2-7, with 10 bases aligning to TRBD1. The length of the CDR3 is 16 residues. The V gene end was trimmed by 0 bases and the J gene end by 1 base; junction bases not matched to a gene: 3. Germline V gives CDR1 MNHEY, CDR2 SVGAGI. The CDR3 spells CASSYSGTGVSYEQYF. The CDR3 nucleotides read TGTGCCAGCAGTTACTCCGGGACAGGGGTGTCCTACGAGCAGTACTTC.

This chain uses TRBV7-8 with TRBJ1-4; TRBD1 agrees at 8 bases. After removal of 5 bases from V and 7 bases from J, the junction contained 15 bases not matched to a gene. The CDR3 extends over 17 amino acids. Germline CDR1 and CDR2: SGHVS and FQNEAQ. This chain's CDR3 is CASSNRTGRLAVEKLFF. DNA of the CDR3: TGTGCCAGCAGCAACCGGACAGGGAGATTGGCCGTTGAAAAACTGTTTTTT. Full variable domain (outside the CDR3, taken from reference TRBV7-8 and TRBJ1-4): GAGVSQSPRYKVAKRGQDVALRCDPISGHVSLFWYQQALGQGPEFLTYFQNEAQLDKSGLPSDRFFAERPEGSVSTLKIQRTQQEDSAVYLCASSNRTGRLAVEKLFFGSGTQLSVL.

This clone was seen only once. The J gene is TRBJ2-3, the V gene TRBV30; D ambiguous. This CDR3 region has 12 residues. Germline V gene data show CDR1 as GTSNPN and CDR2 as SVGIG (reference sequence). Deletions cut 2 bases from V and 4 bases from J, with 7 bases between. CDR3 in amino acids: CAWSPRADTQYF. DNA for the CDR3: TGTGCCTGGAGTCCAAGGGCAGATACGCAGTATTTT. Supplemented by reference TRBV30 and TRBJ2-3, the full variable domain reads SQTIHQWPATLVQPVGSPLSLECTVEGTSNPNLYWYRQAAGRGLQLLFYSVGIGQISSEVPQNLSASRPQDRQFILSSKKLLLSDSGFYLCAWSPRADTQYFGPGTRLTVL.

The rearrangement uses TRBV5-1 and TRBJ2-7; 7 bases line up with TRBD1. CDR3 length equals 17 residues. Germline V gives CDR1 SGHRS, CDR2 YFSETQ. Losses at the gene ends were 4 bases for V and 3 bases for J; bases not matched to a gene: 16. The CDR3: CASSLRDRDSFYYEQYF. DNA of the CDR3: TGCGCCAGCAGCCTTAGAGACAGGGACAGCTTTTACTACGAGCAGTACTTC. The full variable domain, completed using reference TRBV5-1 and TRBJ2-7, is KAGVTQTPRYLIKTRGQQVTLSCSPISGHRSVSWYQQTPGQGLQFLFEYFSETQRNKGNFPGRFSGRQFSNSRSEMNVSTLELGDSALYLCASSLRDRDSFYYEQYFGPGTRLTVT.

The chain combines TRBV30 with TRBJ2-1; D gene ambiguous. Germline loops: CDR1 GTSNPN, CDR2 SVGIG (reference sequence). The V end lost 8 bases, the J end lost 6 bases, and 17 bases lay between the germline ends. This CDR3 has 13 amino acids. DNA of the CDR3: TGTGCCCTCAGAGTTATGGGGATCAATGAGCAGTTCTTC. Its protein is CALRVMGINEQFF. The whole variable domain, filled in from reference TRBV30 and TRBJ2-1, reads SQTIHQWPATLVQPVGSPLSLECTVEGTSNPNLYWYRQAAGRGLQLLFYSVGIGQISSEVPQNLSASRPQDRQFILSSKKLLLSDSGFYLCALRVMGINEQFFGPGTRLTVL.

This chain connects TRBV1 to TRBJ2-7; the table's TRBD2 call for D was not verified on the DNA. TRBV1 constitutes a pseudogene. The CDR3 consists of 18 residues. For the CDR3, the DNA is TGCACCAGCAGCCAAGGCCTCGGACTAGCGGGGGGGCCCGGCGAGCAGTACTTC. It is translated as CTSSQGLGLAGGPGEQYF.

The chain carries TRBV5-6 and TRBJ1-2, with 9 bases fitting TRBD1. This CDR3 comprises 15 residues. V was pared by 0 bases and J by 4 bases, with 4 bases of the junction left unmatched. CDR1 is SGHDT and CDR2 is YYEEEE in the germline V gene. In nucleotides, the CDR3 is TGTGCCAGCAGCTTGGCACAGGGGGCTGGCTATGGCTACACCTTC. Protein product: CASSLAQGAGYGYTF.

For this clone: Other DNA sequences in this sample translate to the same CDR3. This chain joins TRBV29-1 and TRBJ1-1, with D hard to call. The V end was cut by 4 bases, the J end by 0 bases, with 9 bases between. Germline V gene lookup returns CDR1 SQVTM and CDR2 ANQGSEA. The CDR3 consists of 13 residues. Here the CDR3 reads CSVVKVLNTEAFF. The CDR3 region has the DNA TGCAGCGTTGTTAAAGTCCTGAACACTGAAGCTTTCTTT.

The J gene is TRBJ1-1, the V gene TRBV30; the D is unclear. CDR1 and CDR2 (germline): GTSNPN, SVGIG (reference sequence). This CDR3 comprises 14 residues. The V gene lost 1 base and the J gene lost 4 bases, with 13 bases spanning the gap. CDR3 in amino acids: CAWSAGLRSTEAFF. The CDR3 region has the DNA TGTGCCTGGAGTGCCGGACTAAGGAGCACTGAAGCTTTCTTT. The whole variable domain, remainder taken from reference TRBV30 and TRBJ1-1, is SQTIHQWPATLVQPVGSPLSLECTVEGTSNPNLYWYRQAAGRGLQLLFYSVGIGQISSEVPQNLSASRPQDRQFILSSKKLLLSDSGFYLCAWSAGLRSTEAFFGQGTRLTVV.

The rearrangement uses TRBV7-8 and TRBJ1-2, with D unresolved. CDR1 is SGHVS and CDR2 is FQNEAQ in the germline V gene. The CDR3 length is 14 residues. V lost 1 base, J lost 2 bases, and 8 bases lay in between. CDR3 coding DNA: TGTGCCAGCAGCTTAGGGGTTGTGAACTATGGCTACACCTTC. It is translated as CASSLGVVNYGYTF. The full variable domain, its missing parts supplied by reference TRBV7-8 and TRBJ1-2, is GAGVSQSPRYKVAKRGQDVALRCDPISGHVSLFWYQQALGQGPEFLTYFQNEAQLDKSGLPSDRFFAERPEGSVSTLKIQRTQQEDSAVYLCASSLGVVNYGYTFGSGTRLTVV.

This clone has a handful of counts. The DNA for the CDR3 is TGTGCCAGCAGCCAAGATTGGACTAGCCCGGGGGAGCAGTACTTC. It is translated as CASSQDWTSPGEQYF. This chain connects TRBV4-2 to TRBJ2-7; 8 bases match TRBD2. The V gene end was trimmed by 0 bases and the J gene end by 7 bases; junction bases not matched to a gene: 8. This CDR3 has 15 residues. CDR1 is LGHNA, CDR2 YNFKEQ, per germline.

In this sample, this clone turned up a few times. The chain carries TRBV5-6 and TRBJ2-3; D is uncertain. Trimming stripped 4 bases from V and 2 bases from J, with 2 bases between. Germline assignment: CDR1 SGHDT and CDR2 YYEEEE. The CDR3 extends over 11 amino acids. Here the CDR3 reads CASSNTDTQYF. CDR3 coding DNA: TGTGCCAGCAGCAACACAGATACGCAGTATTTT.

This clone has only a few counts. V is TRBV6-6 and J is TRBJ2-7; no reliable D call. CDR1 MNHNY and CDR2 SVGAGI come from the germline V gene (reference sequence). Trimming stripped 0 bases from V and 2 bases from J, with 8 bases between. CDR3 length equals 14 residues. CDR3 residues: CASSYSGRAYEQYF. CDR3 DNA sequence: TGTGCCAGCAGTTACTCCGGTAGAGCCTACGAGCAGTACTTC.